Detailed here is one T cell receptor (beta chain). Here immunoSEQ multiplex PCR was the method, and the copy in TCRdb shows in-frame clones only, minus some. The table has roughly 80,000 clones, over 80% seen once. The sample comes from a study of blood T cell repertoires in COVID-19. Study overall: T cells, B-cell-depleted T cells, or PBMCs provided the cDNA or gDNA that served as material.

Looked up from germline, CDR1 is MDHEN and CDR2 is SYDVKM. V dropped 3 bases and J dropped 5; count of bases not matched to a gene: 5. The CDR3 runs to 15 residues. The TCR originated in a woman over 75 with acute or convalescent COVID-19. Sequencing was performed on peripheral blood. The genes are TRBV28 and TRBJ2-2, with 8 bases fitting TRBD2. The chain's CDR3 is CASSFGTSGTGELFF. In DNA form, the CDR3 reads TGTGCCAGCAGTTTTGGGACTAGTGGTACCGGGGAGCTGTTTTTT.